Presented here are 24 T cell receptor beta chains from one specimen sequenced in a study of T cells in Graves' hyperthyroidism and ophthalmopathy (dated by TCRdb to the late 2010s). The method behind the library was multiplex PCR. This sample was sequenced with an Illumina HiSeq 2000. TCR beta CDR3 regions were amplified from RNA transcripts. For the first round of RT-PCR on the TCR CDR3, the HTBI primer set was used together with the Qiagen OneStep RT-PCR kit. The public reads were reprocessed in TCRdb via fastp at Q25 and MiXCR, keeping in-frame beta chains. CDR3 protein duplicates are merged, each entry listing the most common genes and DNA. The sample table contains roughly 100,000 distinct CDR3 sequences; only one count was recorded for approximately 48% of them. The biggest ten clones account for about 28% of the sample. The sample comprised blood. The receptor set was obtained from a man aged 35 to 55 with Graves' hyperthyroidism.

This sequence joins TRBV5-4 and TRBJ2-3; no clear D gene. V lost 2 bases and J 4 bases, leaving 11 bases between the germline ends. This CDR3 has 14 amino acids. CDR1 is SGHNT, CDR2 YYREEE, per germline (reference sequence). The CDR3 here is CASSFSASPDTQYF. CDR3 in DNA: TGTGCCAGCAGCTTCAGCGCGAGCCCAGATACGCAGTATTTT.

This clonotype was picked up many times. The V gene is TRBV20-1, the J gene TRBJ1-2, with 7 bases that match TRBD1. This CDR3 comprises 12 residues. Germline CDR1 reads DFQATT; CDR2 reads SNEGSKA (reference sequence). With V trimmed by 6 bases and J by 6 bases, 7 bases remained unmatched. CDR3 in amino acids: CSAKTGLDGYTF. The CDR3 nucleotides are TGCAGTGCAAAGACAGGGTTGGATGGCTACACCTTC.

Note on this clonotype: The conserved closing phenylalanine or tryptophan is absent in this CDR3, likely reflecting a read error. V gene TRBV7-9 combines with J gene TRBJ2-7; TRBD2 might be the D (7 bases). CDR1 and CDR2 (germline): SEHNR, FQNEAQ (reference sequence). The V end was cut by 5 bases, the J end by 6 bases, with 20 bases between. The CDR3 has 15 residues. CDR3: CASSTGRGRDSEQYL. The CDR3 DNA follows: TGTGCCAGCAGCACAGGGAGGGGCAGGGACTCCGAGCAGTACCTC.

This clonotype was found many times. The chain combines TRBV7-2 with TRBJ1-2; D unclear. V lost 2 bases and J lost 3, with 10 bases in between. Germline lookup yields CDR1 SGHTA and CDR2 FQGNSA. The CDR3 has 14 residues. This chain's CDR3 is CASSLKRQDYGYTF. The DNA of the CDR3 is TGTGCCAGCAGCTTAAAGAGACAAGACTATGGCTACACCTTC.

This chain connects TRBV9 to TRBJ1-5; D might be TRBD1 (6 bases). Trimming took 4 bases from V and 1 from J, leaving 21 bases between them. The germline V gene encodes CDR1 SGDLS and CDR2 YYNGEE. This CDR3 has 18 amino acids. The CDR3 bases are TGTGCCAGCAGCCCGTTGGGTAGCGGGGGGGGCAGCAATCAGCCCCAGCATTTT. This encodes CASSPLGSGGGSNQPQHF.

This clonotype was counted at least ten times. The V and J genes are TRBV4-2 and TRBJ2-7, with D perhaps assigned TRBD1 or TRBD2 (6 bases each). The CDR3 loop spans 16 amino acids. Between the trimmed V and J ends, which lost 6 bases and 1 base, there was a span of 19 bases. Germline V lookup: CDR1 LGHNA, CDR2 YNFKEQ. The chain's CDR3 is CASRPSFRGGSYEQYF. DNA of the CDR3: TGTGCCAGCAGGCCTAGCTTCAGGGGAGGATCCTACGAGCAGTACTTC.

Details on this clonotype: A much larger clone lies a single base off, so this may be a read error. V is TRBV7-9 and J is TRBJ2-3, with 7 bases aligning to TRBD2. This CDR3 is built from 15 residues. Trimming took 4 bases from V and 6 from J; bases not matched to a gene: 10. In germline, CDR1 is SEHNR, CDR2 FQNEAQ (reference sequence). In DNA form, the CDR3 reads TGTGCCAGCAGCTGGGGACTACCCGAGAGGGATACGCAGTATTTT. Translating gives CASSWGLPERDTQYF.

Ten or more counts support this clonotype. The rearrangement links TRBV6-2 or TRBV6-3 to TRBJ1-1; no definite D call. This CDR3 has 13 amino acids. CDR1 MNHEY and CDR2 SVGEGT come from the germline V gene. V was cut by 0 bases and J by 5 bases, with 7 bases left in between. The CDR3 sequence: CASSYSWQTEAFF. CDR3 nucleotide sequence: TGTGCCAGCAGTTACTCGTGGCAAACTGAAGCTTTCTTT.

This clonotype was seen many times. The rearrangement joins TRBV10-3 to TRBJ2-1; 9 positions agree with TRBD2. The ends lost 4 bases at V and 2 bases at J; junction bases unmatched: 3. The germline V gene has CDR1 ENHRY and CDR2 SYGVKD. The CDR3 covers 15 residues. The CDR3 sequence is CAISGGLATYNEQFF. DNA for the CDR3: TGTGCCATCAGTGGGGGACTAGCAACCTACAATGAGCAGTTCTTC.

A single count supports this clonotype. An end of the junction differs from the germline gene, which may be a read error. J is TRBJ2-1 and V is TRBV11-1; 11 bases agree with TRBD2. The CDR3 has 18 residues. CDR1 is SGHAT, CDR2 FQDESV, per germline (reference sequence). The CDR3 coding sequence is TGTGCGAGCAGCCCACCATTCCCTAGCGGGGGGTCCTACAATGAGCGGTTCTTC. This encodes CASSPPFPSGGSYNERFF.

The table lists this clonotype with a few counts. This sequence joins TRBV7-2 and TRBJ1-3; no clear D. Germline CDR1 is SGHTA and CDR2 is FQGNSA. This CDR3 spans 14 amino acids. Trimming shortened V by 11 bases and J by 3 bases, and 17 bases separated the two germline ends. The CDR3 here is CAWSEGPIGNTIYF. CDR3 bases: TGTGCCTGGAGTGAGGGTCCGATTGGAAACACCATATATTTT.

This clonotype was seen many times. The rearrangement uses TRBV27 and TRBJ1-5; a possible D gene is TRBD1 (5 bases). CDR3 length equals 13 residues. The V and J ends lost 4 bases and 5 bases respectively, with 9 bases between them. In germline, CDR1 is MNHEY, CDR2 SMNVEV (reference sequence). The CDR3 region has the DNA TGTGCCAGCAGTTCAATCAGGGATCAGCCCCAGCATTTT. This gives the protein CASSSIRDQPQHF.

The chain is built from TRBV12-3 or TRBV12-4 and TRBJ2-2; 7 bases are a match to TRBD2. Germline trimming cut 6 bases from V and 3 bases from J; bases unmatched to any gene: 4. The CDR3 is 14 amino acids. This CDR3 is CASSRDYYTGELFF. The CDR3, as DNA: TGTGCCAGCAGCCGGGACTACTACACCGGGGAGCTGTTTTTT.

The V call is TRBV7-2, the J call TRBJ1-4; possibly TRBD1 for D (5 bases). Germline lookup yields CDR1 SGHTA and CDR2 FQGNSA. The CDR3 totals 13 residues. Trimming removed 3 bases at V and 8 bases at J, with 10 bases between. The CDR3 DNA reads TGTGCCAGCAGCTTCACGGGGCTGGAAAAACTGTTTTTT. It encodes CASSFTGLEKLFF.

The genes are TRBV10-1 and TRBJ1-4; 10 bases match TRBD1. Germline V gene data show CDR1 as WNHNN and CDR2 as SYGVQD (reference sequence). The ends lost 3 bases at V and 8 bases at J; junction bases unmatched: 6. The CDR3 extends over 15 amino acids. The CDR3 here is CASSEPGQGTEKLFF. The CDR3 DNA follows: TGCGCCAGCAGTGAACCGGGACAGGGGACCGAAAAACTGTTTTTT.

The chain recombines TRBV20-1 with TRBJ1-1; 9 bases align to TRBD1. CDR3 length: 14 amino acids. The ends lost 3 bases at V and 0 bases at J; junction bases unmatched: 2. The germline V gene has CDR1 DFQATT and CDR2 SNEGSKA (reference sequence). The CDR3: CSARGTGLNTEAFF. CDR3 sequence (DNA): TGCAGTGCTAGGGGGACAGGGTTGAACACTGAAGCTTTCTTT.

In its sample, this clonotype was seen many times. The chain links TRBV6-6 to TRBJ2-1; the D is unclear. CDR3 length: 12 residues. CDR1 and CDR2 (germline): MNHNY, SVGAGI (reference sequence). Trimming pared 2 bases from V and 8 bases from J, leaving 7 bases between. CDR3 sequence reads: CASSYDGDEQFF. The DNA of the CDR3 is TGTGCCAGCAGTTACGATGGCGATGAGCAGTTCTTC.

This chain connects TRBV10-3 to TRBJ2-5; 8 bases agree with TRBD2. V dropped 10 bases and J dropped 3; count of bases not matched to a gene: 10. Looked up from germline, CDR1 is ENHRY and CDR2 is SYGVKD. The CDR3 is 14 amino acids. The CDR3 region is CATKAAGGEETQYF. The DNA for the CDR3 is TGTGCCACCAAGGCAGCCGGGGGGGAAGAGACCCAGTACTTC.

V is TRBV5-1 and J is TRBJ2-1; perhaps TRBD1 as D (6 bases). The CDR3 runs 14 residues. CDR1 is SGHRS, CDR2 YFSETQ, per germline. V lost 2 bases, J lost 12 bases, and 18 bases lay in between. The CDR3 reads CASSLQGVTDTQFF. In nucleotides, the CDR3 is TGCGCCAGCAGCTTACAGGGCGTCACAGATACGCAGTTCTTC.

The chain carries TRBV7-2 and TRBJ2-1; D remains unclear. CDR1 is SGHTA and CDR2 is FQGNSA in the germline V gene. With 5 bases removed from V and 0 bases from J, the gap between germline ends came to 11 bases. This CDR3 spans 15 amino acids. The CDR3 region has the DNA TGTGCCAGCAGCCTACCGACCGGCTCCTACAATGAGCAGTTCTTC. Translated: CASSLPTGSYNEQFF.

This chain uses TRBV10-3 with TRBJ1-1; no definite D call. This CDR3 has 15 residues. Trimming took off 3 bases at V and 1 base at J, with 12 bases between the two ends. Germline-derived CDR1 and CDR2 are ENHRY and SYGVKD. The CDR3 loop reads CAISESELRNTEAFF. Here the CDR3 DNA reads TGTGCCATCAGTGAATCTGAACTCAGGAACACTGAAGCTTTCTTT.

The table lists this clonotype with many counts. The chain recombines TRBV6-6 with TRBJ1-5; 8 bases fit TRBD1. Trimming cost V 0 bases and J 2 bases; bases outside gene matches: 3. CDR1 MNHNY and CDR2 SVGAGI come from the germline V gene (reference sequence). CDR3 length: 16 amino acids. CDR3 in amino acids: CASSYSPGQGNQPQHF. As DNA, the CDR3 is TGTGCCAGCAGTTACTCCCCGGGACAGGGCAATCAGCCCCAGCATTTT.

The chain couples TRBV15 to TRBJ2-7; D could derive from TRBD1 or TRBD2 (6 bases each). The germline V and J ends were trimmed by 0 bases and 3 bases, with 12 bases remaining between them. Germline V lookup: CDR1 LNHNV, CDR2 YYDKDF (reference sequence). The CDR3 consists of 15 residues. For the CDR3, the DNA is TGTGCCACCAGCAGAGAATGGGGGGCTAACTACGAGCAGTACTTC. Its protein is CATSREWGANYEQYF.

To note about this clonotype: At one end the junction does not follow the germline gene, possibly because of a read error. The chain combines TRBV15 with TRBJ2-7, with TRBD2 matching over 9 bases. The CDR3 runs 16 residues. Looked up from germline, CDR1 is LNHNV and CDR2 is YYDKDF (reference sequence). The DNA of the CDR3 is TGTGCCGCCAGCAGCCTGTTAGCGGGAGAGAGGTACGAGCAGTACTTC. Its protein is CAASSLLAGERYEQYF.